These 11 T cell receptor beta chains originate from one sample sequenced in a study of beta chain features in type 1 diabetes. Reverse transcription of all isolated RNA meant that expressed TCRB transcripts were sequenced. Data came from immunoSEQ multiplex PCR; TCRdb stores just in-frame clones and leaves some out. In the table there are 38,000 or so clones, approximately 60% of which are singletons. The sample taken for sequencing was Tregs from blood. The source of these receptors is a young woman in good health.

The chain couples TRBV7-2 to TRBJ1-1, with D tentatively TRBD1 (5 bases). The CDR3 sequence is 15 residues long. Germline V CDR1 and CDR2: SGHTA, FQGNSA. V gave up 1 base and J gave up 0 bases, with 9 bases separating them. CDR3 sequence (DNA): TGTGCCAGCAGCTTAGGGGGCAGAGTGAACACTGAAGCTTTCTTT. Its translation is CASSLGGRVNTEAFF.

This chain uses TRBV2 with TRBJ2-2; the D gene is possibly TRBD1 (5 bases). Germline V gene lookup returns CDR1 SNHLY and CDR2 FYNNEI. This CDR3 spans 14 amino acids. V gave up 6 bases and J gave up 3 bases, with 11 bases separating them. The CDR3 reads CASRVPRDTGELFF. The CDR3 DNA follows: TGTGCCAGCAGGGTCCCCAGGGACACCGGGGAGCTGTTTTTT.

This clone was observed a single time. The chain employs TRBV4-3 and TRBJ2-1; TRBD2 matches 14 bases. This CDR3 region has 17 residues. Germline V CDR1 and CDR2: LGHNA, YSLEER. The V segment lost 0 bases and the J segment 3 bases; nucleotides outside the gene matches: 1. CDR3 DNA sequence: TGCGCCAGCAGCCAAGAAGGGACTAGCGGGAGCTACAATGAGCAGTTCTTC. Translation gives CASSQEGTSGSYNEQFF.

Of note for this clone: At the DNA level, this CDR3 is encoded by other sequences in the same sample as well. CDR3 region: CASSQLAGGDSYEQYF. The CDR3, as DNA: TGCGCCAGCAGCCAATTAGCAGGGGGCGATTCCTACGAGCAGTACTTC. This chain links TRBV4-3 with TRBJ2-7; the match to TRBD1 covers 8 bases. The germline CDR1 and CDR2 sequences are LGHNA and YSLEER. CDR3 length equals 16 residues. With 2 bases clipped from V and 1 base from J, the junction kept 7 bases outside the gene matches.

This chain connects TRBV13 to TRBJ2-2; D might be TRBD2 (6 bases). V lost 3 bases and J 4 bases, leaving 12 bases between the germline ends. Germline V CDR1 and CDR2: PRHDT, FYEKMQ (reference sequence). The CDR3 spans 15 residues. CDR3 residues: CASSFRAGITGELFF. CDR3 DNA: TGTGCCAGCAGCTTTAGGGCGGGAATCACCGGGGAGCTGTTTTTT.

V usage is TRBV7-3 and J usage is TRBJ2-3; a possible D gene is TRBD2 (6 bases). Trimming cost V 8 bases and J 1 base, with 13 bases left between them. The CDR3 extends over 14 amino acids. Germline V gene sequence: CDR1 SGHTA, CDR2 FQGTGA. This CDR3 reads CASSGGPRTDTQYF. The CDR3, as DNA: TGTGCCAGCTCCGGGGGACCGCGCACAGATACGCAGTATTTT.

The chain employs TRBV6-6 and TRBJ2-1; 7 nucleotides line up with TRBD2. The CDR3 runs to 12 residues. Trimming took 6 bases from V and 8 from J; bases not matched to a gene: 4. CDR1 is MNHNY and CDR2 is SVGAGI in the germline V gene (reference sequence). As DNA, the CDR3 is TGTGCCAGCAGGACTAGCAGAGATGAGCAGTTCTTC. Its protein product is CASRTSRDEQFF.

This clone is classed as medium-sized. The chain employs TRBV20-1 and TRBJ2-1; perhaps TRBD2 as D (5 bases). Per the germline V gene, CDR1 is DFQATT and CDR2 is SNEGSKA (reference sequence). The CDR3 contains 11 residues. The V gene lost 3 bases and the J gene lost 8 bases, with 8 bases spanning the gap. The CDR3 here is CSASRGDEQFF. The CDR3 DNA is TGCAGTGCTAGCCGGGGAGATGAGCAGTTCTTC.

The CDR3 protein is CASSAAFINGEQYF. CDR3 bases: TGTGCCAGCAGCGCGGCCTTCATAAACGGGGAGCAGTACTTC. The chain carries TRBV9 and TRBJ2-7, with D uncertain. V was clipped by 3 bases and J by 7 bases, with 17 bases between them. Germline V gene lookup returns CDR1 SGDLS and CDR2 YYNGEE. CDR3 length: 14 residues.

This sequence joins TRBV5-5 and TRBJ1-1, with D perhaps matching TRBD1 (5 bases). Trimming removed 2 bases at V and 5 bases at J, with 25 bases between. The length of the CDR3 is 18 residues. Germline CDR1 SGHKS, CDR2 YYEKEE (reference sequence). The CDR3 sequence is CASSFDPIRPSGGTEAFF. The CDR3 nucleotides are TGTGCCAGCAGCTTCGATCCTATCCGTCCCTCCGGGGGGACTGAAGCTTTCTTT. Variable domain in full (rest from reference TRBV5-5 and TRBJ1-1): DAGVTQSPTHLIKTRGQQVTLRCSPISGHKSVSWYQQVLGQGPQFIFQYYEKEERGRGNFPDRFSARQFPNYSSELNVNALLLGDSALYLCASSFDPIRPSGGTEAFFGQGTRLTVV.

This clone was found a few times. V gene TRBV4-3 combines with J gene TRBJ1-2, with 9 bases fitting TRBD1. This CDR3 has 16 amino acids. Germline V lookup: CDR1 LGHNA, CDR2 YSLEER. The V gene end was trimmed by 3 bases and the J gene end by 1 base; junction bases not matched to a gene: 6. The CDR3 region is CASSHVTGGDNYGYTF. Here the CDR3 DNA reads TGCGCCAGCAGCCACGTAACAGGGGGCGATAACTATGGCTACACCTTC.